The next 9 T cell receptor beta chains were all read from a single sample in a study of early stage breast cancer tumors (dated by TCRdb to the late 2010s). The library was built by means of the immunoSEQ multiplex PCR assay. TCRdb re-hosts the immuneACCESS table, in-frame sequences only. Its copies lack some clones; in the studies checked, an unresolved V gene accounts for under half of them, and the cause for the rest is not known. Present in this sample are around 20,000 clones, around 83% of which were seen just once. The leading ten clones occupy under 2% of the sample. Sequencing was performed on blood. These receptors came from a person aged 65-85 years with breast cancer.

CDR3 sequence reads: CASSPVAGAGETQYF. In DNA form, the CDR3 reads TGTGCCAGCAGCCCCGTGGCGGGGGCAGGGGAGACCCAGTACTTC. The J gene is TRBJ2-5, the V gene TRBV6-1, with D perhaps matching TRBD2 (7 bases). The CDR3 is 15 amino acids. Trimming removed 6 bases at V and 5 bases at J, with 19 bases between. Germline-derived CDR1 and CDR2 are MNHNS and SASEGT.

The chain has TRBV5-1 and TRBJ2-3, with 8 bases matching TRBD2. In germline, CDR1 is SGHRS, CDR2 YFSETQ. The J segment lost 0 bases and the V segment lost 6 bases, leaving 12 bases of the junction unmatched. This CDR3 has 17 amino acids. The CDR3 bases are TGCGCCAGCAACCCCAAGGAACTAGCGGTGAGCACAGATACGCAGTATTTT. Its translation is CASNPKELAVSTDTQYF.

CDR3 loop: CASSKSGPSYNEQFF. CDR3 in DNA: TGTGCCAGTAGTAAAAGCGGTCCCTCCTACAATGAGCAGTTCTTC. The J gene is TRBJ2-1, the V gene TRBV19; D may be TRBD2 (5 bases). The CDR3 runs 15 residues. Between the trimmed V and J ends, which lost 4 bases and 0 bases, there was a span of 10 bases. Germline loops: CDR1 LNHDA, CDR2 SQIVND (reference sequence).

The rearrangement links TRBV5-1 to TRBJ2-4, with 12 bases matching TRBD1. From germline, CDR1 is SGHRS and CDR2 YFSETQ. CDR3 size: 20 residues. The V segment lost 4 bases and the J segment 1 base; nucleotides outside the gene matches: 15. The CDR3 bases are TGCGCCAGCAGCCTGCGGGGACAGGGGGCTGGGGATTTGGCCAAAAACATTCAGTACTTC. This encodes CASSLRGQGAGDLAKNIQYF.

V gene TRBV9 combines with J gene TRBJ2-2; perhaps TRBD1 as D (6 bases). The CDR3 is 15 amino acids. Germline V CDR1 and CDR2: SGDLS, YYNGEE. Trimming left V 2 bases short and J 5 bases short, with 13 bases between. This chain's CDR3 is CASSVGNRATGELFF. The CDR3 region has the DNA TGTGCCAGCAGCGTCGGGAACAGGGCAACCGGGGAGCTGTTTTTT.

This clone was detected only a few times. Written as DNA, the CDR3 is TGTGCCAGCAGTGAGGCGGCCTTGAACACTGAAGCTTTCTTT. It encodes CASSEAALNTEAFF. The chain carries TRBV2 and TRBJ1-1, with D unclear. The CDR3 contains 14 residues. Per the germline V gene, CDR1 is SNHLY and CDR2 is FYNNEI. The V and J ends lost 3 bases and 0 bases respectively, with 8 bases between them.

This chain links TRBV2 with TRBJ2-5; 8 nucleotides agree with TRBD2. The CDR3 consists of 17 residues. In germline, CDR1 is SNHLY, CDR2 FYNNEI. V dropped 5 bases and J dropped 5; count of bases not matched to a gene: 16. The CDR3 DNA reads TGTGCCAGCAGTCTCCAGAATAGCGGGGTAGGAGGGGAGACCCAGTACTTC. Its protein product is CASSLQNSGVGGETQYF. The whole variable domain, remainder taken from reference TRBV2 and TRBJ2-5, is EPEVTQTPSHQVTQMGQEVILRCVPISNHLYFYWYRQILGQKVEFLVSFYNNEISEKSEIFDDQFSVERPDGSNFTLKIRSTKLEDSAMYFCASSLQNSGVGGETQYFGPGTRLLVL.

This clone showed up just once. The CDR3 DNA is TGTGCCAGCAGTTTATGGGGACAGGGGGCGGGCGGCTACACCTTC. This translates into CASSLWGQGAGGYTF. The chain employs TRBV28 and TRBJ1-2, with 12 bases matching TRBD1. V gave up 0 bases and J gave up 8 bases; unmatched junction bases: 4. The CDR3 has 15 residues. CDR1 and CDR2 (germline): MDHEN, SYDVKM.

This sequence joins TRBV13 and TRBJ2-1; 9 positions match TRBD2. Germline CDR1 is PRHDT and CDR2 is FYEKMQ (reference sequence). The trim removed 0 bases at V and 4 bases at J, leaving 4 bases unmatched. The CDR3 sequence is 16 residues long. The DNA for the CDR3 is TGTGCCAGCAGCTTAGGAAGCGGGGGGTTTTACAATGAGCAGTTCTTC. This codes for CASSLGSGGFYNEQFF. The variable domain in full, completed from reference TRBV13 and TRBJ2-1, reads AAGVIQSPRHLIKEKRETATLKCYPIPRHDTVYWYQQGPGQDPQFLISFYEKMQSDKGSIPDRFSAQQFSDYHSELNMSSLELGDSALYFCASSLGSGGFYNEQFFGPGTRLTVL.